This is a list of T cell receptor beta chains from one sample in a study of blood T cells in healthy people across ages. TCRdb itself ran the 5' RACE reads through MiXCR, one entry per CDR3 protein. In the table there are hundreds of thousands of distinct CDR3 sequences, approximately 30% of which are singletons. Sample: blood. Every receptor here comes from a woman aged 80 or over in good health. The CDR3 runs from the conserved cysteine through the conserved F or W. The D gene is left open where the match is weak. Size is stated for part of the rows, as once, few or many counts, or as a class when the clone is expanded.

abundance	d_gene	v_gene	j_gene	CDR3aa	CDR3nt
-	-	TRBV7-2	TRBJ2-7	CASSLEGSNYEQYF	TGTGCCAGCAGCTTAGAGGGGTCTAACTACGAGCAGTACTTC
-	-	TRBV6-2/TRBV6-3	TRBJ2-1	CASRYLSLRGEQFF	TGTGCCAGCAGGTACCTATCCCTCAGGGGTGAGCAGTTCTTC
many	TRBD1	TRBV6-5	TRBJ1-1	CASRPRQGLNTEAFF	TGTGCCAGCAGGCCTAGACAGGGGCTGAACACTGAAGCTTTCTTT
many	TRBD1	TRBV28	TRBJ2-7	CASRGGDRGREQYF	TGTGCCAGCAGGGGGGGAGACAGGGGTCGAGAGCAGTACTTC
few	-	TRBV30	TRBJ1-2	CAWRDQDLYGYTF	TGTGCCTGGAGGGACCAGGACCTCTATGGCTACACCTTC
-	-	TRBV7-2	TRBJ1-6	CASSLAGPGSYNSPPHF	TGTGCCAGCAGCTTAGCTGGGCCAGGGAGTTATAATTCACCCCCCCACTTT
-	-	TRBV11-2	TRBJ2-4	CASSLVKNIQDF	TGTGCCAGCAGCTTAGTTAAAAACATTCAGGACTTC
few	-	TRBV29-1	TRBJ1-5	CSARGSEEQPQHF	TGCAGCGCCCGCGGCAGCGAGGAACAGCCCCAGCATTTT
many	TRBD1	TRBV29-1	TRBJ2-1	CSVEEMTGGAWQFF	TGCAGCGTTGAAGAGATGACAGGGGGCGCGTGGCAGTTCTTC
-	-	TRBV6-5	TRBJ1-1	CASSRPGTAEAFF	TGTGCCAGCAGCCGCCCGGGGACCGCTGAAGCTTTCTTT
many	-	TRBV5-1	TRBJ2-6	CASRPDRTSSGANVLTF	TGCGCCAGCAGACCGGACAGAACCTCCTCTGGGGCCAACGTCCTGACTTTC
many	-	TRBV9	TRBJ2-7	CASSPTQVPSYEQYF	TGTGCCAGCAGCCCCACACAGGTACCCTCCTACGAGCAGTACTTC
few	-	TRBV5-1	TRBJ1-1	CASRHTGTTGTEAFF	TGCGCCAGCAGGCATACAGGGACAACGGGAACTGAAGCTTTCTTT
-	-	TRBV18	TRBJ1-2	CASSPTPGGDEKDGYTF	TGTGCCAGCTCACCGACCCCGGGCGGTGACGAAAAGGATGGCTACACCTTC
-	-	TRBV6-1	TRBJ1-5	CASSEDAGQTQPQHF	TGTGCCAGCAGTGAAGACGCAGGCCAGACTCAGCCCCAGCATTTT
once	-	TRBV24-1	TRBJ2-3	CATSDPGRGGSDTQYF	TGTGCCACCAGTGATCCCGGCAGGGGAGGGTCAGATACGCAGTATTTT
-	TRBD1	TRBV4-2	TRBJ2-7	CASSLRSLTGTSYEQYF	TGTGCCAGCAGCCTAAGATCATTGACAGGGACCTCCTACGAGCAGTACTTC
many	-	TRBV20-1	TRBJ1-2	CSASPRNYGYTF	TGCAGTGCTAGCCCACGGAACTATGGCTACACCTTC
many	TRBD1	TRBV2	TRBJ1-2	CASSEGDREYGYTF	TGTGCCAGCAGTGAAGGGGACAGGGAGTACGGCTACACCTTC
once	-	TRBV7-3	TRBJ2-3	CASSYQTEADTQYF	TGTGCCAGCAGCTACCAGACTGAGGCAGATACGCAGTATTTT
-	-	TRBV12-3/TRBV12-4	TRBJ2-5	CASTPLRGAGQETQYF	TGTGCCAGCACCCCCCTCCGGGGCGCGGGACAAGAGACCCAGTACTTC
few	-	TRBV19	TRBJ2-7	CASSVYRGGYEQYF	TGTGCCAGTAGTGTCTACAGGGGAGGATACGAGCAGTACTTC
-	-	TRBV11-2	TRBJ1-1	CASGQQGVVTEAFF	TGTGCCAGCGGCCAACAGGGAGTCGTCACTGAAGCTTTCTTT
many	TRBD2	TRBV11-2	TRBJ2-3	CASSLASGGVPDTQYF	TGTGCCAGCAGCTTGGCTAGCGGGGGTGTCCCAGATACGCAGTATTTT
-	TRBD1	TRBV10-3	TRBJ1-1	CAISLGTPGQGCTEAFF	TGTGCCATCAGTCTCGGAACCCCGGGACAGGGTTGCACTGAAGCTTTCTTT
many	TRBD1	TRBV5-4	TRBJ1-2	CASSPTGAHYYGYTF	TGTGCCAGCAGCCCAACAGGGGCGCACTACTATGGCTACACCTTC
-	-	TRBV5-1	TRBJ2-1	CASSKGVTVYNEQFF	TGCGCCAGCAGCAAGGGAGTGACCGTTTACAATGAGCAGTTCTTC
many	TRBD1	TRBV6-6	TRBJ1-2	CASSYSPDRDYGYTF	TGTGCCAGCAGTTACTCACCCGACAGGGACTATGGCTACACCTTC
many	-	TRBV5-1	TRBJ1-1	CASSLAGTLNTEAFF	TGTGCCAGCAGCTTGGCCGGGACACTAAACACTGAAGCTTTCTTT
many	-	TRBV15	TRBJ2-1	CATSSAEGVSYNEQFF	TGTGCCACCAGCAGCGCCGAGGGGGTATCGTACAATGAGCAGTTCTTC
many	-	TRBV6-1	TRBJ2-7	CASSPRAPYEQYF	TGTGCCAGCAGTCCTCGAGCCCCCTACGAGCAGTACTTC
many	-	TRBV7-9	TRBJ2-5	CASSPWTSQETQYF	TGTGCCAGCAGCCCCTGGACAAGCCAAGAGACCCAGTACTTC
-	-	TRBV20-1	TRBJ2-6	CSAAGPGANVLTF	TGCAGTGCTGCTGGGCCTGGGGCCAACGTCCTGACTTTC
-	-	TRBV29-1	TRBJ2-7	CSVVFLNGNSYEQYF	TGCAGCGTTGTTTTTCTGAATGGCAACTCCTACGAGCAGTACTTC
-	-	TRBV5-1	TRBJ2-7	CASSLEGGRAIYEQYF	TGCGCCAGCAGCTTGGAAGGGGGGCGCGCCATCTACGAGCAGTACTTC
many	TRBD1	TRBV5-4	TRBJ2-5	CASSRPGQGRETQYF	TGTGCCAGCAGCAGGCCGGGACAGGGTCGAGAGACCCAGTACTTC
few	-	TRBV5-5	TRBJ1-1	CASSTSPATEAFF	TGTGCCAGCAGCACAAGTCCAGCAACTGAAGCTTTCTTT
many	TRBD1	TRBV7-3	TRBJ1-2	CASSLGTGRDGYTF	TGTGCCAGCAGCTTAGGGACAGGGAGGGATGGCTACACCTTC
many	-	TRBV7-2	TRBJ2-5	CASSLQVWPLYF	TGTGCCAGCAGCTTACAGGTCTGGCCCCTGTACTTC
-	-	TRBV9	TRBJ2-3	CASSPRQAPGTDTQYF	TGTGCCAGCAGCCCACGACAGGCCCCGGGTACAGATACGCAGTATTTT
many	-	TRBV6-2/TRBV6-3	TRBJ2-5	CASSSGTGETQYF	TGTGCCAGCAGTTCCGGGACGGGGGAGACCCAGTACTTC
few	-	TRBV20-1	TRBJ1-1	CSARTVQAANTEAFF	TGCAGTGCCAGGACAGTCCAAGCCGCGAACACTGAAGCTTTCTTT
many	-	TRBV20-1	TRBJ2-3	CSAAPGTLTTPTSTDTQYF	TGCAGTGCTGCCCCCGGGACCCTAACCACTCCAACTAGCACAGATACGCAGTATTTT
-	-	TRBV20-1	TRBJ1-4	CSAGKGGAATNEKLFF	TGCAGTGCTGGCAAAGGGGGAGCTGCAACTAATGAAAAACTGTTTTTT
-	TRBD1	TRBV30	TRBJ2-6	CAWSKGGTGANVLTF	TGTGCCTGGAGTAAAGGGGGCACTGGGGCCAACGTCCTGACTTTC
many	-	TRBV6-1	TRBJ1-1	CASSLTTEAFF	TGTGCCAGCAGCCTTACCACTGAAGCTTTCTTT
many	-	TRBV24-1	TRBJ2-3	CATRAGPGTDTQYF	TGTGCCACCAGAGCGGGCCCCGGCACAGATACGCAGTATTTT
many	TRBD1	TRBV9	TRBJ1-1	CASGGGDRGSNTEAFF	TGTGCCAGCGGAGGGGGGGACAGGGGTTCGAACACTGAAGCTTTCTTT
few	-	TRBV19	TRBJ1-2	CASSVRRSYGYTF	TGTGCCAGTAGTGTAAGGAGAAGCTATGGCTACACCTTC
-	-	TRBV30	TRBJ1-1	CAWDVRGTEAFF	TGTGCCTGGGACGTAAGGGGGACTGAAGCTTTCTTT
many	TRBD2	TRBV11-2	TRBJ2-1	CASSLHSEKRGGQFF	TGTGCCAGCAGCTTACACTCAGAGAAGCGGGGCGGACAGTTCTTC
-	-	TRBV7-9	TRBJ1-5	CASSRGGVAQPQHF	TGTGCCAGCAGCCGAGGCGGGGTCGCTCAGCCCCAGCATTTT
-	-	TRBV24-1	TRBJ1-5	CATSEKPVNQPQHF	TGTGCCACCAGTGAGAAACCTGTGAATCAGCCCCAGCATTTT
-	-	TRBV15	TRBJ2-1	CATSRYSVDEQFF	TGTGCCACCAGCAGATATAGCGTGGATGAGCAGTTCTTC